This T cell receptor (beta chain) was sequenced during a study of CD8 T cells in Susac syndrome. Study results and caveats: Acknowledgment was made by the study that its TCR sequencing and HLA analysis involved a relatively small number of individuals.

Concerning this clonotype: Its antigen is as yet unknown.

RNA in amounts of roughly 0.5 to 1 ug was reverse transcribed with random hexamers. MiXCR, run by TCRdb on the immunoSEQ multiplex PCR reads, gives a single entry per CDR3 protein. The sample includes 110,000 to 150,000 distinct CDR3 sequences, around 95% seen only once; the top ten take more than 0.075%. The V gene's germline CDR1 is SGHTS and CDR2 YDEGEE. The CDR3 contains 15 residues. Trimming removed 4 bases from V and 2 bases from J; junction bases left unmatched: 5. Sequences were obtained from CD4+ T cells from PBMCs. This sequence was found in a human donor with Susac syndrome. V usage is TRBV5-8 and J usage is TRBJ1-5; 8 bases fit TRBD1. CDR3 in DNA: TGTGCCAGCAGCGCCGACAGGGGCGGCAATCAGCCCCAGCATTTT. This encodes CASSADRGGNQPQHF. Looking up the rest from reference TRBV5-8 and TRBJ1-5 gives the full variable domain: EAGVTQSPTHLIKTRGQQATLRCSPISGHTSVYWYQQALGLGLQFLLWYDEGEERNRGNFPPRFSGRQFPNYSSELNVNALELEDSALYLCASSADRGGNQPQHFGDGTRLSIL.